The entry that follows covers one T cell receptor beta chain sequence. Its cognate antigen has yet to be identified. Base qualities are not provided; no much larger clone lies one nucleotide away. This entry belongs to a study of T cell responses to AZD1222 COVID-19 vaccine (TCRdb year 2021). About the investigation overall: TCR sequencing covered over 230 trial participants: 200 to 220 given two doses of AZD1222 and about 26 given two doses of MenACWY control vaccine. Enrollment into the trials was organized by age into subgroups of 18-55, 56-69 and 70-plus years, and those subgroups contained about 160, 30 and 59 TCR-sequenced participants, respectively. Study-wide conclusions, independent of this receptor: Most participants were white British and females outnumbered males, and the authors suggested that clonal diversity may have been underestimated. Spike-specific TCR breadth and depth rose significantly after two AZD1222 doses compared with day 0 and with MenACWY recipients. Conclusions about previously exposed vaccinees were limited because only six AZD1222 recipients were SARS-CoV-2 seropositive at baseline. In the small 56-69-year group, the increase in depth fell short of significance, most likely because of low power. Reportedly, close to half of the unique spike-specific TCRs recognized epitopes lying outside the regions that are mutated in the B.1.351 and B.1.1.7 variants. The whole spike protein was spanned by vaccine-associated CD4 TCRs, and dominant responses were seen in regions 160-218 and 743-854. Because no day 14 peak-response samples were available, repertoires were characterized only after the peak T cell response.

V drops 7 bases and J drops 0 bases, leaving 9 bases in between. The CDR3 runs 13 residues from the cysteine to the phenylalanine. Only CDR3 DNA is held: 39 bases, read in frame from base 1. Looking up the germline V gene yields CDR1 MNHEY and CDR2 SVGAGI. The CDR3 regions of human TCRbeta chains were analyzed by immunosequencing. Concerning the study's data processing: Repertoire TCRs were checked for matches against a reference library of SARS-CoV-2-specific TCRs that had been generated using the MIRA antigen-specificity platform. Breadth was defined as the fraction of unique TCRs that were SARS-CoV-2-associated, and depth was defined as the fraction of total T cells that were SARS-CoV-2-associated. Using the MIRA data, each spike-specific TCR was mapped to the spike region that the TCR reacts to and placed in a CD4 or CD8 class. Log10-transformed breadth and depth values were compared by one-way ANOVA with Sidak's multiple comparisons tests. The table was pulled from immuneACCESS by TCRdb, which kept in-frame rearrangements only. Such tables lose some clones; where checked, under half of the loss comes from unresolved V genes, and the rest has no known cause. V, J and clone size reflect that table, while D and trimming were determined from the DNA. For this sample the table gives about 42,000 clones, of which approximately 88% were detected only once. The top ten hold roughly 25% of the sample.

Explained via the paper, the time point label denotes: about 28 days (+/-7) after the second vaccine dose. AZD1222 recipients with second doses at about 4 weeks or about 12 weeks were pooled, because spike-specific TCR depth and breadth did not differ between schedules. Samples from vaccinated people were obtained from the UK trials COV001 and COV002, which included a single-blind randomized controlled phase 2/3 trial of AZD1222 (ChAdOx1 nCoV-19) in healthy adults. For TCRbeta chain sequencing, PBMC samples were collected from trial participants at day 0 and at day 28 after the second dose. Recombination connected TRBV6-5 to TRBJ1-1, with the D gene too uncertain to name. This receptor was taken from an adult who received the AZD1222 COVID-19 vaccine. The material sequenced was peripheral blood, taken 28 days after the second AZD1222 dose. The sequence in DNA is TGTGCCAGCACCTACGGGCTGAACACTGAAGCTTTCTTT. Translation gives CASTYGLNTEAFF.